This T cell receptor (beta chain) was sequenced in a study of T cell responses to AZD1222 COVID-19 vaccine. Study outcomes and limitations: In a largely white British group with more females than males, clonal diversity was possibly underestimated.

Produced via immunoSEQ multiplex PCR; TCRdb's table is partial and in-frame only. There are 150,000 to 200,000 clones in the sample; 85% to 95% occur only once, and approximately 1.8% lies in the top ten. Whether given at about 4 or about 12 weeks, second doses were pooled. Germline lookup yields CDR1 SGHDT and CDR2 YYEEEE. The V and J ends lost 3 bases and 0 bases respectively, with 14 bases between them. The CDR3 contains 16 residues. Only a few counts were recorded for this clone. The antigen remains undetermined. This receptor was taken from an adult who received the AZD1222 COVID-19 vaccine. The chain joins TRBV5-6 to TRBJ2-3; maybe TRBD1 (6 bases). Here the sequenced sample was peripheral blood, taken 28 days after the second AZD1222 dose. CDR3 nucleotides: TGTGCCAGCAGCTACCCGTACAGGGAAAGCACAGATACGCAGTATTTT. Its protein product is CASSYPYRESTDTQYF.